This is a list of T cell receptor beta chains from one sample in a study of T cell changes during pregnancy in multiple sclerosis. This table comes from immunoSEQ multiplex PCR, and its TCRdb copy is limited to in-frame clones, with some not included. The data contain tens of thousands of clones, roughly 92% of them singletons. This material consisted of peripheral blood, taken in the first trimester of pregnancy. The receptors originated from a female donor in good health, enrolled as a control in a pregnancy study. The CDR3 runs from the conserved cysteine through the conserved F or W. A D gene is named only where the DNA matches it firmly. The size of a clone is reported for some rows only, either as once, few or many, or as a class for expanded clones.

d_gene	v_gene	j_gene	abundance	CDR3aa	CDR3nt
NA	TRBV6-1	TRBJ1-1	NA	CASRQGTEAFF	TGTGCCAGCAGGCAGGGGACTGAAGCTTTCTTT
NA	TRBV5-1	TRBJ2-2	NA	CASSLTNGELFF	TGCGCCAGCAGCCTAACGAACGGGGAGCTGTTTTTT
NA	TRBV27	TRBJ2-2	NA	CASSSTSQNGELFF	TGTGCCAGCAGTTCCACCTCCCAGAACGGGGAGCTGTTTTTT
NA	TRBV4-2	TRBJ2-3	NA	CASSQELSGADTQYF	TGTGCCAGCAGCCAAGAACTCTCAGGGGCAGATACGCAGTATTTT
TRBD1	TRBV25-1	TRBJ2-5	once	CASSALTGAATQYF	TGTGCCAGCAGTGCCCTGACAGGGGCGGCGACCCAGTACTTC
TRBD1	TRBV27	TRBJ1-1	NA	CASSIGQGAPEAFF	TGTGCCAGCAGTATAGGACAGGGGGCCCCAGAAGCTTTCTTT
TRBD1	TRBV5-1	TRBJ1-6	NA	CASSLDGQGNNSPLHF	TGCGCCAGCAGCTTGGATGGACAGGGGAACAATTCACCCCTCCACTTT
NA	TRBV6-1	TRBJ1-3	NA	CASSEVAGNTIYF	TGTGCCAGCAGTGAAGTAGCGGGAAACACCATATATTTT
TRBD2	TRBV5-6	TRBJ2-2	once	CASSPDGLAGEAGELFF	TGTGCCAGCAGCCCGGATGGACTAGCGGGAGAGGCCGGGGAGCTGTTTTTT
TRBD2	TRBV2	TRBJ2-5	NA	CASSEAGAGGPRVTQYF	TGTGCCAGCAGTGAAGCAGGAGCGGGAGGGCCGCGGGTGACCCAGTACTTC
TRBD1	TRBV2	TRBJ2-1	NA	CASRQGLSEQFF	TGTGCCAGCAGACAGGGGTTGAGTGAGCAGTTCTTC
TRBD1	TRBV5-4	TRBJ1-2	NA	CASSLSGTAPYGYTF	TGTGCCAGCAGCCTGAGTGGGACAGCTCCGTATGGCTACACCTTC
TRBD1	TRBV7-2	TRBJ2-1	NA	CASSLIRGFYNEQFF	TGTGCCAGCAGCTTGATCAGGGGGTTCTACAATGAGCAGTTCTTC
NA	TRBV5-1	TRBJ1-6	NA	CASSLVGGWDSPLHF	TGCGCCAGCAGCCTGGTAGGGGGTTGGGATTCACCCCTCCACTTT
TRBD2	TRBV4-2	TRBJ2-5	NA	CASSQDGGLATQETQYF	TGTGCCAGCAGCCAAGATGGGGGACTAGCGACCCAAGAGACCCAGTACTTC
NA	TRBV5-1	TRBJ2-5	NA	CASSLAAAGSPILYF	TGCGCCAGCAGCTTGGCTGCCGCGGGGAGCCCCATACTATACTTC
NA	TRBV10-3	TRBJ1-5	NA	CAISAYSNQPQHF	TGTGCCATCAGTGCCTATAGCAATCAGCCCCAGCATTTT